These 15 T cell receptor beta chains originate from one sample sequenced in a study of blood T cells in healthy people across ages. The authors ran a second PCR of about 6 to 12 cycles using a sample-barcoded 5' primer and a J-beta primer mix. Each CDR3 protein gets one entry after TCRdb re-called the 5' RACE reads with MiXCR. In the table there are 1.5 million to 1.8 million distinct CDR3 sequences, around 40% of which are singletons. The source material was blood. The receptors originated from a woman aged 18 to 35 in good health.

This clonotype was picked up one time. V and J are TRBV12-3 or TRBV12-4 and TRBJ1-1, with 9 bases matching TRBD1. The CDR3 covers 15 residues. V lost 6 bases and J lost 1; bases outside the gene matches: 6. DNA of the CDR3: TGTGCCAGCAGCAGAAACAGGGGGCGGAACACTGAAGCTTTCTTT. This codes for CASSRNRGRNTEAFF.

This clonotype was counted ten times or more. The chain couples TRBV12-3 or TRBV12-4 to TRBJ1-4; D ambiguous. This CDR3 comprises 14 residues. The V gene lost 6 bases and the J gene lost 0 bases, with 8 bases spanning the gap. CDR3 nucleotides: TGTGCCAGCAGAGACACTGCAACTAATGAAAAACTGTTTTTT. This gives the protein CASRDTATNEKLFF.

The chain couples TRBV7-2 to TRBJ2-1; D not certain. The germline V gene has CDR1 SGHTA and CDR2 FQGNSA. V was shortened by 1 base and J by 8 bases, with 9 bases between the two germline ends. The CDR3 loop spans 13 amino acids. CDR3: CASSLEPLDEQFF. The CDR3 DNA reads TGTGCCAGCAGCTTAGAGCCGCTGGATGAGCAGTTCTTC.

The rearrangement uses TRBV29-1 and TRBJ2-3; tentative D call: TRBD2 (6 bases). Trimming pared 4 bases from V and 7 bases from J, leaving 15 bases between. CDR1 and CDR2 from the germline V gene are SQVTM and ANQGSEA. The CDR3 totals 13 residues. CDR3 sequence reads: CSVGASSANTQYF. CDR3 bases: TGCAGCGTTGGTGCTTCTAGCGCGAATACGCAGTATTTT.

This clonotype has only one observation. This chain connects TRBV7-2 to TRBJ1-4; D possibly corresponds to TRBD1 (5 bases). Trimming took off 5 bases at V and 3 bases at J, with 13 bases between the two ends. Germline V gene data show CDR1 as SGHTA and CDR2 as FQGNSA. The CDR3 contains 15 residues. CDR3 sequence (DNA): TGTGCCAGCAGCACAAATCCGGGGGCTAATGAAAAACTGTTTTTT. It is translated as CASSTNPGANEKLFF.

The CDR3 DNA reads TGCAGTGCCCCCCAGGATAACTATGGCTACACCTTC. It translates to CSAPQDNYGYTF. The chain carries TRBV20-1 and TRBJ1-2; no clear D gene. The CDR3 runs 12 residues. CDR1 is DFQATT and CDR2 is SNEGSKA in the germline V gene (reference sequence). V lost 6 bases and J lost 1, with 9 bases in between.

This clonotype appeared many times. The V call is TRBV7-9, the J call TRBJ1-2, with TRBD1 matching 10 bases. Germline values: CDR1 SEHNR, CDR2 FQNEAQ (reference sequence). CDR3 length: 15 amino acids. J lost 4 bases, V lost 5 bases, and 7 bases had no gene match. DNA of the CDR3: TGTGCCAGCAGCGACGACAGGGGGCGGACCTATGGCTACACCTTC. Translating gives CASSDDRGRTYGYTF.

The rearrangement joins TRBV18 to TRBJ1-1; D unresolved. Trimming removed 6 bases from V and 6 bases from J, with 8 bases in between. The germline CDR1 and CDR2 sequences are KGHSH and LQKENI. The CDR3 sequence is 11 residues long. The CDR3 DNA is TGTGCCAGCTCCGAGGTATCTGAAGCTTTCTTT. Protein: CASSEVSEAFF.

V usage is TRBV20-1 and J usage is TRBJ2-1; TRBD2 agrees at 12 bases. This CDR3 spans 17 amino acids. CDR1 and CDR2 from the germline V gene are DFQATT and SNEGSKA (reference sequence). V was clipped by 5 bases and J by 0 bases; unmatched bases: 8. This chain's CDR3 is CSAQGLAGLSSYNEQFF. The CDR3 DNA follows: TGCAGTGCTCAGGGACTAGCGGGTTTGAGCTCCTACAATGAGCAGTTCTTC.

This clonotype was counted only a few times. The V and J genes are TRBV14 and TRBJ2-7; 7 positions agree with TRBD1. V dropped 6 bases and J dropped 6; count of bases not matched to a gene: 11. Germline values: CDR1 SGHDN, CDR2 FVKESK. The CDR3 runs 14 residues. The CDR3 loop reads CASSWVDRVSEQYF. The CDR3 coding sequence is TGTGCCAGCAGTTGGGTCGACAGGGTTTCCGAGCAGTACTTC. Using reference TRBV14 and TRBJ2-7 for the parts outside the CDR3, the full variable domain is EAGVTQFPSHSVIEKGQTVTLRCDPISGHDNLYWYRRVMGKEIKFLLHFVKESKQDESGMPNNRFLAERTGGTYSTLKVQPAELEDSGVYFCASSWVDRVSEQYFGPGTRLTVT.

In its sample, this clonotype was seen a few times. DNA for the CDR3: TGTGCTAGTGTTCCGACTACCCCAATCGAGACCCAGTACTTC. It is translated as CASVPTTPIETQYF. The chain recombines TRBV12-5 with TRBJ2-5; possibly TRBD2 for D (5 bases). Trimming shortened V by 7 bases and J by 5 bases, and 17 bases separated the two germline ends. The germline CDR1 and CDR2 sequences are LGHNT and FRNRAP. The CDR3 is 14 amino acids. The variable domain in full, completed from reference TRBV12-5 and TRBJ2-5, reads DARVTQTPRHKVTEMGQEVTMRCQPILGHNTVFWYRQTMMQGLELLAYFRNRAPLDDSGMPKDRFSAEMPDATLATLKIQPSEPRDSAVYFCASVPTTPIETQYFGPGTRLLVL.

This clonotype was seen a few times. The gene calls are TRBV3-1 and TRBJ2-4, with D perhaps TRBD2 (6 bases). V lost 3 bases and J lost 8, with 11 bases in between. The germline V gene encodes CDR1 LGHDT and CDR2 YNNKEL (reference sequence). This CDR3 is built from 13 residues. This chain's CDR3 is CASSHAGTHIQYF. CDR3 nucleotide sequence: TGTGCCAGCAGCCACGCGGGGACTCACATTCAGTACTTC.

The genes are TRBV12-3 or TRBV12-4 and TRBJ2-1; TRBD2 matches at 13 bases. This CDR3 has 15 amino acids. With V trimmed by 9 bases and J by 10 bases, 12 bases remained unmatched. DNA of the CDR3: TGTGCCAGTATGACTAGCGGGGGGCCCCTGGGAGAGCAGTTCTTC. Protein sequence: CASMTSGGPLGEQFF.

This clonotype came up a few times. The genes are TRBV7-8 and TRBJ2-5; TRBD2 matches at 7 bases. Per germline, CDR1 SGHVS and CDR2 FQNEAQ. V was clipped by 11 bases and J by 7 bases; unmatched bases: 10. The CDR3 extends over 12 amino acids. CDR3 DNA sequence: TGTGCCTCATCGGGGGGTAGTTTGACCCAGTACTTC. It encodes CASSGGSLTQYF.

The chain's CDR3 is CSAVGQTKRGGYTF. The CDR3 bases are TGCAGTGCTGTGGGACAGACAAAACGGGGTGGCTACACCTTC. The J gene is TRBJ1-2, the V gene TRBV20-1; 7 nucleotides line up with TRBD1. Germline assignment: CDR1 DFQATT and CDR2 SNEGSKA (reference sequence). V was clipped by 5 bases and J by 7 bases; unmatched bases: 13. This CDR3 is 14 amino acids long.